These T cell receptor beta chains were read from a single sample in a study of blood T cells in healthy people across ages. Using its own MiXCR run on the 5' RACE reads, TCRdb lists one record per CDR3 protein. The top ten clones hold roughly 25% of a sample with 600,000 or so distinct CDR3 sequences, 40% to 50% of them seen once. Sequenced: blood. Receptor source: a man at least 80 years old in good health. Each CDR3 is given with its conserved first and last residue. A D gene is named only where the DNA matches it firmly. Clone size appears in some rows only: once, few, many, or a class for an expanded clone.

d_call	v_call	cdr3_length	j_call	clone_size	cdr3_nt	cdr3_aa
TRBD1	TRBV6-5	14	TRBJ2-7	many	TGTGCCAGCAGCCCTCGGACAGGGCTCTACGAGCAGTACTTC	CASSPRTGLYEQYF
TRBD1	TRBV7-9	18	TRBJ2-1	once	TGTGCCAGCAGCTCCCATGCCAGTACAGGGGGCAATTACAATGAGCAGTTCTTC	CASSSHASTGGNYNEQFF
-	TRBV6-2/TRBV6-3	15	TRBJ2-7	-	TGTGCCAGCAGTGGACTCCCCGGGACACCATACGAGCAGTACTTC	CASSGLPGTPYEQYF
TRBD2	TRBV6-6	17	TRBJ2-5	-	TGTGCCAGCGGGGCTAGCGGGGGGGTGACCTTCACCGGGGAGCAGTACTTC	CASGASGGVTFTGEQYF
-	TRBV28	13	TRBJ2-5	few	TGTGCCAGCAGTTCAGGCGGCCAAGAGACCCAGTACTTC	CASSSGGQETQYF
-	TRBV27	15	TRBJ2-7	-	TGTGCCAGCAGTAGGGGACTCTCGGGGACCTACGAGCAGTACTTC	CASSRGLSGTYEQYF
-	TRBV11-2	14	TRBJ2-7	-	TGTGCCAGCAGCTCCACGAGCAGGATCTACGAGCAGTACTTC	CASSSTSRIYEQYF
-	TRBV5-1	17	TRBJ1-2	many	TGCGCCAGCAGCTTGTTCGGGGAACCGCTAGCTAACTATGGCTACACCTTC	CASSLFGEPLANYGYTF
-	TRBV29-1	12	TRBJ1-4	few	TGCAGCGTTGCCAGGGGCCGTGAAAAACTGTTTTTT	CSVARGREKLFF
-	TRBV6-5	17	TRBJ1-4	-	TGTGCTAGCAGTTACTCGATGCTTAGCAGGGTGAATGAAAAACTGTTTTTT	CASSYSMLSRVNEKLFF
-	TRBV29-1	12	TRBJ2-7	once	TGCAGCGGTGTTCCGACTGGGGACGAGCAGTACTTC	CSGVPTGDEQYF
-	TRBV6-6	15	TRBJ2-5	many	TGTGCCAGCAGTTACGAACGGGGTAGCCAAGAGACCCAGTACTTC	CASSYERGSQETQYF
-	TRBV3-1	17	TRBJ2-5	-	TGTGCCAGCAGCCAAGATTTTTCGGGGCAGGGGCGCGAGACCCAGTACTTC	CASSQDFSGQGRETQYF
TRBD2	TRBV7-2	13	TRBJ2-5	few	TGTGCCAGCAGCTCATTAGCGGGGGGGACCCAGTACTTC	CASSSLAGGTQYF
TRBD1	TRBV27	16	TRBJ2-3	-	TGTGCCAGCAGTTTATCCGATACAGGGGACCCAGATACGCAGTATTTT	CASSLSDTGDPDTQYF
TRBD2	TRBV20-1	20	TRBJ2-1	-	TGCAGTGCTAGAGCTAGGGTTAGCGGGACCTCGTCCGTTACCTACAATGAGCAGTTCTTC	CSARARVSGTSSVTYNEQFF
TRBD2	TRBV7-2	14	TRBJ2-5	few	TGTGCCAGCAGCCCGCGTTGGGCTAGCGGAGAGCAGTACTTC	CASSPRWASGEQYF
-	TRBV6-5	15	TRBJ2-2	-	TGCGCCAGCAGTCGACTGGGGGCATCGAGCCGGGAGCTGTTTTTT	CASSRLGASSRELFF
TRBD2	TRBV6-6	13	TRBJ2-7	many	TGTGCCAGCAGTTACTTGGGGGGGTACGAGCAGTACTTC	CASSYLGGYEQYF
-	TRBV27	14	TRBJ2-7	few	TGTGCCAGCAGTTTACGGCAACGCTCAGACGAGCAGTACTTC	CASSLRQRSDEQYF
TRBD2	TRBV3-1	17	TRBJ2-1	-	TGTGCCAGCAGCCAATACGTCGTGGTAGCGGGAACCCATGAGCAGTTCTTC	CASSQYVVVAGTHEQFF
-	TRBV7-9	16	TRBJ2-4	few	TGTGCCAGCAGCTTTGCGGACCGCCGGGCGGGAAACATTCAGTACTTC	CASSFADRRAGNIQYF
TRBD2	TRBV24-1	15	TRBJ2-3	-	TGTGCCACCAGCCGGGGGGGCCCGGGCACAGATACGCAGTATTTT	CATSRGGPGTDTQYF
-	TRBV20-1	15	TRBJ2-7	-	TGCCCCCCTAGAGGGAGTGGACGGAATTCGTACGAGCAGTACTTC	CPPRGSGRNSYEQYF
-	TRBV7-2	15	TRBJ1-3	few	TGTGCCAGCAGCTTAGAGCACAACTCTGGAAACACCATATATTTT	CASSLEHNSGNTIYF
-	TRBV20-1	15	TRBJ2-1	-	TGCAGTGCTGGCCCCGGACTGACCTCCTACAATGAGCAGTTCTTC	CSAGPGLTSYNEQFF
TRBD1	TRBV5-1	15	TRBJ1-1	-	TGCGCCAGCAGCCGGAGGGGGCAGGGGAACACTGAAGCTTTCTTT	CASSRRGQGNTEAFF
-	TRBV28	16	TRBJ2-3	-	TGTGCCAGCAGTTTGTGGGGAACAGGGAGGGGAGATACGCAGTATTTT	CASSLWGTGRGDTQYF
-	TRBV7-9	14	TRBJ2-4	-	TGTGCCAGCAGCCGCACGACAGTTTCGGGCATTCAGTACTTC	CASSRTTVSGIQYF
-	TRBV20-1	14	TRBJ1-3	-	TGCAGTGCTAGCCTCCCGGGCTCTGGAAACACCATATATTTT	CSASLPGSGNTIYF
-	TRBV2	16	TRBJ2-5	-	TGTGCCAGCAGACAGGACACGGCCTTCCCCCATGAGACCCAGTACTTC	CASRQDTAFPHETQYF
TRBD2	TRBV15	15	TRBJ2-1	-	TGTGCCACCAGCACCCGGACTAGCGGATACAATGAGCAGTTCTTC	CATSTRTSGYNEQFF
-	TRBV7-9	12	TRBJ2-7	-	TGTGCCAGCAGCTTAGGGCCCTGCGAGCAGTACTTC	CASSLGPCEQYF
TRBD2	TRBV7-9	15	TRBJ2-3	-	TGTGCCAGCACCCCGGGCGGAGCGGGATTTGATACGCAGTATTTT	CASTPGGAGFDTQYF
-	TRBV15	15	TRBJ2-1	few	TGTGCCACCAGCAGAGACTACAACTCCTACAATGAGCAGTTCTTC	CATSRDYNSYNEQFF
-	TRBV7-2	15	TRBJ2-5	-	TGTGCCAGCAGCTCCGCCGGGGGAAGAAAGGGGACCCAGTACTTC	CASSSAGGRKGTQYF
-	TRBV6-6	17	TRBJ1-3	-	TGTGCCAGCAGTTACCCCTACGGTGGGGGATCTGGAAACACCATATATTTT	CASSYPYGGGSGNTIYF
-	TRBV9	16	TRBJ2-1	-	TGTGCCAGCAGCGCCTATGGGGGGGGGGCCTTCAATGAGCAGTTCTTC	CASSAYGGGAFNEQFF
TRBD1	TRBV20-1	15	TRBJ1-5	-	TGCAGTACAACGACAGGGTCAGGCAGCAATCAGCCCCAGCATTTT	CSTTTGSGSNQPQHF
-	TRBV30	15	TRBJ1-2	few	TGTGCCTGGAGTGTAGGACGAAGGGCACGCTATGGCTACACCTTC	CAWSVGRRARYGYTF
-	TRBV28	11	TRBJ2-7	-	TGTGCCAGCAGTTCAATCCGCGAGCAGTACTTC	CASSSIREQYF
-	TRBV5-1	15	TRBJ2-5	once	TGCGCCAGCAGCTCGGACTCGGGTCGTGAGGAGACCCAGTACTTC	CASSSDSGREETQYF
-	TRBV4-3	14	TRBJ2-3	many	TGCGCCAGCAGCCAAGATCCAAGAACAGATACGCAGTATTTT	CASSQDPRTDTQYF
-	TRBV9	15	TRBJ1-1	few	TGTGCCAGCAGCCGATATCAATCACTGAACACTGAAGCTTTCTTT	CASSRYQSLNTEAFF
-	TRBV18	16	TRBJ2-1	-	TGTGCCAGCTCTCTCCAAGGGATGAGCTCCTACAATGAGCAGTTCTTC	CASSLQGMSSYNEQFF
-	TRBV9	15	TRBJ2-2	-	TGTGCCAGCAACTCCAACTCCAGGGGTACCGGGGAGCTGTTTTTT	CASNSNSRGTGELFF
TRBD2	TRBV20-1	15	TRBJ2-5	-	TGCAGTGCTAGAACGACTAGCGGGTTCCAAGAGACCCAGTACTTC	CSARTTSGFQETQYF
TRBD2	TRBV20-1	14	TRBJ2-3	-	TGCAGTGCTCTCTCGACTAGCAGCACAGATACGCAGTATTTT	CSALSTSSTDTQYF
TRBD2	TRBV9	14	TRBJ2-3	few	TGTGCCAGCAGCGTACGGGTAGCGGGAGATACGCAGTATTTT	CASSVRVAGDTQYF
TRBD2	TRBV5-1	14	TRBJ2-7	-	TGCGCCAGCAGCTTGGGCGGGAGTTTCTACGAGCAGTACTTC	CASSLGGSFYEQYF
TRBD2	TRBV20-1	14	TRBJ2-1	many	TGCAGTGCAGTAGCGGGAGCAGGGTACAATGAGCAGTTCTTC	CSAVAGAGYNEQFF
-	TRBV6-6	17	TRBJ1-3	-	TGTGCCAGCAGCAAGGCGAACTACGGGGTCTCTGGAAACACCATATATTTT	CASSKANYGVSGNTIYF